Listed below are T cell receptor beta chains from one sample, sequenced in a study of T-cell memory formation after mild COVID-19. TCRdb reanalysed the 5' RACE reads using MiXCR and keeps one entry per CDR3 protein. The sample consists of a few hundred thousand distinct CDR3 sequences, approximately 15% of them appearing once. Material: PBMCs or a T cell subset sorted from them (not recorded which). The receptors come from a young man who had mild COVID-19 (a few samples of this study predate the infection). Cell type and time point are not known. CDR3s include the opening cysteine and the closing phenylalanine or tryptophan. The D gene is left open where the match is weak. Clone sizes are given selectively: once, few, many, or a class where the clone is expanded.

d_gene	abundance	v_gene	j_gene	len	CDR3nt	CDR3aa
NA	many	TRBV3-1	TRBJ1-5	12	TGTGCCAGCAGCCTTCAGGGTCAGCCCCAGCATTTT	CASSLQGQPQHF
NA	NA	TRBV6-6	TRBJ1-1	12	TGTGCCAGCAGTTACTCTGGGGGGCGAGCTTTCTTT	CASSYSGGRAFF
NA	few	TRBV6-2/TRBV6-3	TRBJ2-3	14	TGTGCCAGCAGTCACGGGACTCCGACAGATACGCAGTATTTT	CASSHGTPTDTQYF
TRBD1	NA	TRBV28	TRBJ1-2	12	TGTGCCATCTATGGACAGGGTCGTGGCTACACCTTC	CAIYGQGRGYTF
NA	few	TRBV12-3/TRBV12-4	TRBJ1-1	15	TGTGCCAGCAGTTTATTGACGGGGGTGAACACTGAAGCTTTCTTT	CASSLLTGVNTEAFF
NA	few	TRBV28	TRBJ2-6	15	TGTGCCAGCACCCCCTGGTACTCTGGGGCCAACGTCCTGACTTTC	CASTPWYSGANVLTF
NA	NA	TRBV12-3/TRBV12-4	TRBJ1-5	15	TGTGCCAGCAGTCCCAGTGGAGGGACGTATCAGCCCCAGCATTTT	CASSPSGGTYQPQHF
NA	NA	TRBV12-3/TRBV12-4	TRBJ1-5	12	TGTGCCAGCAGCGGGGGGGTGCCGCCCCAGCATTTT	CASSGGVPPQHF
NA	many	TRBV7-6	TRBJ2-7	14	TGTGCCAGCAGCGCCACAGGGAAGGTTAACGAGCAGTACTTC	CASSATGKVNEQYF
NA	NA	TRBV7-2	TRBJ1-2	15	TGTGCCAGCAGCCCGCGGACAGAGCGAAACTATGGCTACACCTTC	CASSPRTERNYGYTF
TRBD1	few	TRBV9	TRBJ1-2	14	TGTGCCAGCAGCGTAGCAGGGGGAAACTATGGCTACACCTTC	CASSVAGGNYGYTF
TRBD1	few	TRBV7-8	TRBJ1-2	14	TGTGCCAGCAGCCCACGGACAGGATTAGATGGCTACACCTTC	CASSPRTGLDGYTF
NA	many	TRBV7-2	TRBJ2-3	13	TGTGCCAGCAGCTTCGGCGGTACAGATACGCAGTATTTT	CASSFGGTDTQYF
NA	NA	TRBV15	TRBJ2-6	14	TGTGCCACCAGCCCTCGAGGGGGAGCCAACGTCCTGACTTTC	CATSPRGGANVLTF
TRBD1	NA	TRBV5-6	TRBJ1-2	12	TGTGCCAGCAGCGTTACAGGGGGTGGCTACACCTTC	CASSVTGGGYTF
NA	NA	TRBV4-3	TRBJ1-6	16	TGCGCCAGCAGCCAAGAAGTAACAGGGTTCTCTTCACCCCTCCACTTT	CASSQEVTGFSSPLHF
NA	many	TRBV27	TRBJ2-5	12	TGTGCCAGCAGAGGAGTAGCCGAGACCCAGTACTTC	CASRGVAETQYF
NA	few	TRBV4-3	TRBJ2-7	15	TGCGCCAGCAGCCAAGAAGGAGGCCCCTCCTACGAGCAGTACTTC	CASSQEGGPSYEQYF
NA	NA	TRBV5-6	TRBJ2-7	14	TGTGCCAGCAGCAGTCGAAATTTAGTCTACGAGCAGTACTTC	CASSSRNLVYEQYF
NA	NA	TRBV28	TRBJ2-1	14	TGTGCCAGCAATTTGCGGGGAGCCGTGAATGAGCAGTTCTTC	CASNLRGAVNEQFF
NA	few	TRBV18	TRBJ1-1	12	TGTGCCAGCTCACCGGAGCACACTGAAGCTTTCTTT	CASSPEHTEAFF
TRBD1	NA	TRBV11-3	TRBJ2-7	15	TGTGCCAGCAGCTCACGATTCGGACAGGGCTACGAGCAGTACTTC	CASSSRFGQGYEQYF
NA	NA	TRBV27	TRBJ2-3	14	TGTGCCAGCAGTTTAGTGGCTTGGACAGATACGCAGTATTTT	CASSLVAWTDTQYF
NA	few	TRBV12-3/TRBV12-4	TRBJ2-6	15	TGTGCCAGCAGTCGACAGTTCTCTGGGGCCAACGTCCTGACTTTC	CASSRQFSGANVLTF
NA	NA	TRBV7-2	TRBJ2-7	13	TGTGCCAGCAGCCCCCGAGGTGACCTGGAGCAGTACTTC	CASSPRGDLEQYF
NA	NA	TRBV6-2/TRBV6-3	TRBJ2-1	13	TGTGCCAGCAGTTTCGTCGGAGTAAATGAGCAGTTCTTC	CASSFVGVNEQFF
TRBD2	many	TRBV18	TRBJ2-5	15	TGTGCCAGCTCACCACCGACTAGCGGGGGGGAGACCCAGTACTTC	CASSPPTSGGETQYF
NA	many	TRBV6-5	TRBJ2-1	15	TGTGCCAGCAGTTACTCCGCGGGGTCCTACAATGAGCAGTTCTTC	CASSYSAGSYNEQFF